The following is a TCR beta chain sequence with its context. Germline CDR1 and CDR2: SEHNR and FQNEAQ (reference sequence). CDR3 size: 13 residues. J lost 5 bases, V lost 5 bases, and 3 bases had no gene match. These data originate in a study of T cell responses to AZD1222 COVID-19 vaccine. Study-level information: Pooled in the analysis were second doses at about 4 or about 12 weeks.

Assay used: immunoSEQ multiplex PCR; TCRdb lists only in-frame clones, some missing. There are around 150,000 clones in the sample; roughly 92% occur only once, and approximately 4.7% lies in the top ten. The chain links TRBV7-9 to TRBJ2-5; 9 nucleotides line up with TRBD1. The sequencing used peripheral blood, collected on day 0 of AZD1222 vaccination. This TCR came from an adult in good health. As DNA, the CDR3 is TGTGCCAGCAGCGGGACAGGGCTGGAGACCCAGTACTTC. Its translation is CASSGTGLETQYF.